This TCR beta chain was sequenced for a study of T cells in Graves' hyperthyroidism and ophthalmopathy. RNA transcripts were the template for amplifying TCR beta CDR3 regions. A first-round RT-PCR of the TCR CDR3 used the HTBI primer set. From the multiplex PCR reads, TCRdb called clonotypes with MiXCR, one entry per CDR3 protein. In the table there are roughly 700,000 distinct CDR3 sequences, roughly a sixth of which are singletons. This clonotype was counted between two and nine times. Diagnoses rested on clinical symptoms, serum thyroxine and TRAb, thyroid ultrasound and orbital computed tomography. V lost 0 bases to trimming and J lost 0 bases; unmatched junction nucleotides: 6. This CDR3 region has 17 residues. Germline assignment: CDR1 SGHRS and CDR2 YFSETQ.

This chain uses TRBV5-1 with TRBJ2-1, with 7 bases fitting TRBD1. Material: blood. The sequence derives from a man aged 50-60 years with Graves' hyperthyroidism. As DNA, the CDR3 is TGCGCCAGCAGCTTGGCGGGACAGTTTGACTCCTACAATGAGCAGTTCTTC. Protein product: CASSLAGQFDSYNEQFF.